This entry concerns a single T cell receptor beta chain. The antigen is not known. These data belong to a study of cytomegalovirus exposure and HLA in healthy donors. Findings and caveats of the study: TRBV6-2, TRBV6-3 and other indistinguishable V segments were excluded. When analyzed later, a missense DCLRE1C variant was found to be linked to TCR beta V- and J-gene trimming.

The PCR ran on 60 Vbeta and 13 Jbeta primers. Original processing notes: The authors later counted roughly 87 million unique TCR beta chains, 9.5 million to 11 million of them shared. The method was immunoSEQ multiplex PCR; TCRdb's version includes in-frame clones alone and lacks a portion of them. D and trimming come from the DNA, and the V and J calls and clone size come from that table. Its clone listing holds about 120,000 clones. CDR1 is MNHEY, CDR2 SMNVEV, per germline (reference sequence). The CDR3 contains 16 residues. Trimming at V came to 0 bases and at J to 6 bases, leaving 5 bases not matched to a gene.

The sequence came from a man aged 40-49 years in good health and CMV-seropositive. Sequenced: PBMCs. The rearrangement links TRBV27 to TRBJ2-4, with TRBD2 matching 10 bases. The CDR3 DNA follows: TGTGCCAGCAGTTTATCAGCGGGAGGGCTGTTAAACATTCAGTACTTC. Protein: CASSLSAGGLLNIQYF.